This paragraph reports one TCR beta chain. What it recognizes is unknown. The data are from a study of beta chain features in type 1 diabetes. General study points: A moderate, significant TCRB CDR3 shortening appeared in type 1 diabetes across four CD4+ subsets. In comparison with healthy donors, patients had naive, central memory and Treg TCRB repertoires that appeared more similar. Whether HLA type influences TCRB rearrangement remained unresolved here.

From germline, CDR1 is GTSNPN and CDR2 SVGIG (reference sequence). V gave up 5 bases and J gave up 2 bases, with 15 bases separating them. The CDR3 has 14 amino acids. Expressed TCRB transcripts were sequenced after all isolated RNA was converted to cDNA. Data came from immunoSEQ multiplex PCR; TCRdb stores just in-frame clones and leaves some out. The repertoire holds about 150,000 clones, with around 10% as singletons. The sequenced material came from central memory CD4+ T cells from blood. The chain couples TRBV30 to TRBJ1-2; TRBD1 might be the D (5 bases). The sequence came from a man aged 18-30 years in good health. CDR3 amino acids: CAWSRGAPNYGYTF. DNA for the CDR3: TGTGCCTGGTCAAGAGGGGCCCCAAACTATGGCTACACCTTC. The whole variable domain, filled in from reference TRBV30 and TRBJ1-2, reads SQTIHQWPATLVQPVGSPLSLECTVEGTSNPNLYWYRQAAGRGLQLLFYSVGIGQISSEVPQNLSASRPQDRQFILSSKKLLLSDSGFYLCAWSRGAPNYGYTFGSGTRLTVV.